One sample yielded the 10 T cell receptor beta chains listed below, sequenced in a study of spatial heterogeneity in lung cancer. Time point indicated: sample taken at primary tumor resection. Extraction of whole RNA from tumor, nontumor lung or frozen PBMC preceded unsorted sequencing. TCRdb passed the 5' RACE reads through MiXCR, listing each CDR3 protein once. This sample has 60,000 to 90,000 distinct CDR3 sequences, with 13% found just once. The source was PBMCs, collected at surgery. All receptors come from a male donor with early-stage non-small cell lung cancer.

This clonotype showed up just a few times. The genes are TRBV27 and TRBJ2-7; D possibly corresponds to TRBD2 (7 bases). Germline assignment: CDR1 MNHEY and CDR2 SMNVEV (reference sequence). The CDR3 consists of 15 residues. The V end lost 4 bases, the J end lost 2 bases, and 15 bases lay between the germline ends. The CDR3 region is CASSSIGEGAYEQYF. CDR3 DNA sequence: TGTGCCAGCAGTTCGATCGGGGAGGGGGCCTACGAGCAGTACTTC.

This clonotype was counted ten times or more. The V gene is TRBV27, the J gene TRBJ2-3; D unresolved. The ends were cut back, 6 bases at V and 4 bases at J, with 14 bases in the middle. CDR3 length equals 14 residues. Germline lookup yields CDR1 MNHEY and CDR2 SMNVEV (reference sequence). The CDR3 loop reads CASRRGLQSDTQYF. DNA for the CDR3: TGTGCCAGCAGACGTGGGCTGCAGTCAGATACGCAGTATTTT.

This clonotype was counted between two and nine times. V gene TRBV6-2 or TRBV6-3 combines with J gene TRBJ2-1, with TRBD2 identical over 8 bases. CDR1 MNHEY and CDR2 SVGEGT come from the germline V gene. The length of the CDR3 is 15 residues. The V segment lost 7 bases and the J segment 8 bases; nucleotides outside the gene matches: 13. The CDR3 spells CASTTLREGSDEQFF. CDR3 DNA: TGTGCCAGCACCACCCTTCGGGAGGGTAGCGATGAGCAGTTCTTC.

The chain joins TRBV5-6 to TRBJ2-7; TRBD1 is a possible D gene (6 bases). The CDR3 runs to 16 residues. Germline V gene sequence: CDR1 SGHDT, CDR2 YYEEEE. The ends were cut back, 3 bases at V and 3 bases at J, with 19 bases in the middle. The CDR3 DNA is TGTGCCAGCAGCTCTCCCACGGGACACACGAACTACGAGCAGTACTTC. Translation gives CASSSPTGHTNYEQYF.

This clonotype was recorded a few times. The chain employs TRBV18 and TRBJ2-4; 8 bases map to TRBD2. Germline lookup yields CDR1 KGHSH and CDR2 LQKENI. The V and J ends lost 3 bases and 9 bases, in that order; junction bases with no gene match: 13. This CDR3 is built from 16 residues. CDR3 sequence reads: CASSPTLTGGDGIQYF. CDR3 sequence (DNA): TGTGCCAGCTCACCCACCCTGACGGGAGGGGACGGCATTCAGTACTTC. The full variable domain, in which reference TRBV18 and TRBJ2-4 provide the parts outside the CDR3, is NAGVMQNPRHLVRRRGQEARLRCSPMKGHSHVYWYRQLPEEGLKFMVYLQKENIIDESGMPKERFSAEFPKEGPSILRIQQVVRGDSAAYFCASSPTLTGGDGIQYFGAGTRLSVL.

This clonotype has more than one count but fewer than ten. The chain links TRBV5-5 to TRBJ1-2; D is possibly TRBD1 (6 bases). The V end lost 4 bases, the J end lost 7 bases, and 17 bases lay between the germline ends. This CDR3 region has 14 residues. Per the germline V gene, CDR1 is SGHKS and CDR2 is YYEKEE (reference sequence). The DNA for the CDR3 is TGTGCCAGCAGCGATGATGCAGGGGTCGCTGGCTACACCTTC. Translating it yields CASSDDAGVAGYTF.

The rearrangement links TRBV12-3 or TRBV12-4 to TRBJ2-2, with D possibly TRBD2 on 6 matching bases. This CDR3 region has 15 residues. V lost 4 bases, J lost 4 bases, and 13 bases lay in between. The CDR3 spells CASSSPGLLTGELFF. The CDR3 DNA reads TGTGCCAGCAGTTCCCCGGGACTCCTCACCGGGGAGCTGTTTTTT.

A few counts support this clonotype. This chain connects TRBV27 to TRBJ2-3; D call uncertain. The CDR3 has 13 residues. Germline CDR1 MNHEY, CDR2 SMNVEV (reference sequence). The germline V and J ends were trimmed by 6 bases and 3 bases, with 10 bases remaining between them. The CDR3 region has the DNA TGTGCCAGCAGCAAATATTTTACAGATACGCAGTATTTT. Translation gives CASSKYFTDTQYF.

This clonotype was counted many times. This chain links TRBV29-1 with TRBJ2-4; TRBD1 aligns across 10 bases. The CDR3 has 14 residues. V lost 7 bases and J lost 9; bases outside the gene matches: 12. The germline V gene has CDR1 SQVTM and CDR2 ANQGSEA. CDR3 nucleotide sequence: TGCAGCGCCGAAGGGGGACAGGGGCAGGCCATTCAGTACTTC. The encoded protein is CSAEGGQGQAIQYF.

The J gene is TRBJ2-1, the V gene TRBV7-3, with D possibly being TRBD1 or TRBD2 (7 bases each). This CDR3 is built from 16 residues. V lost 5 bases and J lost 7, with 21 bases in between. The germline gives CDR1 SGHTA, CDR2 FQGTGA. The CDR3 reads CASSPWGGGQGNEQFF. In DNA form, the CDR3 reads TGTGCCAGCAGCCCCTGGGGAGGGGGCCAGGGAAATGAGCAGTTCTTC.